These 16 T cell receptor beta chains originate from one sample sequenced in a study of monozygotic twins with inflammatory bowel disease. TCRdb re-analyzed the 5' RACE reads; it lists each CDR3 protein once, without DNA. The listing contains 95,000 to 110,000 distinct CDR3 sequences. Sequencing was performed on blood. Receptors originate from a human donor with ulcerative colitis or Crohn's disease, or a healthy co-twin of an affected twin (not recorded which).

This chain links TRBV6-5 with TRBJ1-5; TCRdb designates TRBD1, a call that cannot be tested without DNA. The CDR3 is 13 amino acids. Germline CDR1 is MNHEY and CDR2 is SVGAGI. The CDR3 sequence: CASKQGRGQPQHF.

The J gene is TRBJ2-3, the V gene TRBV29-1; TCRdb outputs TRBD2, but without DNA this stays unchecked. Per the germline V gene, CDR1 is SQVTM and CDR2 is ANQGSEA. There are 15 residues in the CDR3. The CDR3 is CSVRLAGGPTDTQYF.

The rearrangement uses TRBV12-3 or TRBV12-4 and TRBJ1-3; no DNA is available, so the TRBD1 call from TCRdb remains unchecked. The CDR3 totals 16 residues. The CDR3 loop reads CASSQNRGRPGNTIYF.

The chain combines TRBV12-3 or TRBV12-4 with TRBJ2-3. There are 12 residues in the CDR3. This CDR3 reads CASSLITDTQYF.

The chain has TRBV27 and TRBJ1-5. Germline assignment: CDR1 MNHEY and CDR2 SMNVEV (reference sequence). The CDR3 runs 13 residues. The CDR3 spells CASSWVRGQPQHF.

V usage is TRBV2 and J usage is TRBJ2-2; lacking DNA, the TRBD2 call made by TCRdb goes unchecked. CDR1 and CDR2 (germline): SNHLY, FYNNEI. This CDR3 is built from 17 residues. CDR3 protein: CASSARGLAGDTGELFF.

The gene calls are TRBV5-5 and TRBJ2-5; TCRdb proposes TRBD2, but this gene call is untestable without DNA. The CDR3 sequence is 13 residues long. Germline CDR1 reads SGHKS; CDR2 reads YYEKEE (reference sequence). CDR3 sequence reads: CASSLTARETQYF.

This rearrangement joins TRBV5-1 to TRBJ2-1; there is no DNA to check the TCRdb D call of TRBD2. Germline-derived CDR1 and CDR2 are SGHRS and YFSETQ. This CDR3 is built from 18 residues. CDR3 residues: CASSLRTSGRADGNEQFF.

The genes are TRBV5-1 and TRBJ2-1. Germline values: CDR1 SGHRS, CDR2 YFSETQ. This CDR3 comprises 12 residues. CDR3 loop: CASNTYDNEQFF.

The chain is built from TRBV7-9 and TRBJ2-1. CDR1 SEHNR and CDR2 FQNEAQ come from the germline V gene (reference sequence). The CDR3 is made up of 15 amino acids. The CDR3 spells CASSGRDHSYNEQFF.

The gene calls are TRBV7-2 and TRBJ2-2; TCRdb gives TRBD2 as the D gene, but with no DNA this cannot be confirmed. Germline values: CDR1 SGHTA, CDR2 FQGNSA. CDR3 length: 14 residues. This CDR3 reads CASSPQLVTGELFF.

The chain carries TRBV4-2 and TRBJ2-5; no DNA is available, so the TRBD1 call from TCRdb remains unchecked. The CDR3 consists of 16 residues. The germline CDR1 and CDR2 sequences are LGHNA and YNFKEQ. CDR3 in amino acids: CASSQGSAGGSETQYF.

The J gene is TRBJ2-7, the V gene TRBV5-1; TCRdb picks TRBD1, but there is no DNA to check that call. CDR1 SGHRS and CDR2 YFSETQ come from the germline V gene. The CDR3 has 14 amino acids. The CDR3 loop is CASSLAGGAYEQYF.

The V gene is TRBV7-9, the J gene TRBJ1-1. CDR1 is SEHNR, CDR2 FQNEAQ, per germline (reference sequence). The CDR3 is made up of 13 amino acids. The CDR3 loop reads CASSFQQNTEAFF.

V is TRBV3-1 and J is TRBJ2-5; no DNA is available, so the TRBD1 call from TCRdb remains unchecked. The CDR3 totals 15 residues. Germline CDR1 and CDR2: LGHDT and YNNKEL (reference sequence). The CDR3 spells CASSQATGGAETQYF.

V gene TRBV30 combines with J gene TRBJ1-1; there is no DNA to check the TCRdb D call of TRBD1. There are 13 residues in the CDR3. CDR1 and CDR2 (germline): GTSNPN, SVGIG (reference sequence). CDR3 sequence reads: CAWSPTGGGEAFF. Full variable domain (remainder filled in from reference TRBV30 and TRBJ1-1): SQTIHQWPATLVQPVGSPLSLECTVEGTSNPNLYWYRQAAGRGLQLLFYSVGIGQISSEVPQNLSASRPQDRQFILSSKKLLLSDSGFYLCAWSPTGGGEAFFGQGTRLTVV.